The source of this T cell receptor beta chain is a study of blood T cell repertoires in COVID-19. Looking at the study overall: T cells, B-cell-depleted T cells, or PBMCs supplied cDNA or gDNA.

In germline, CDR1 is MNHEY, CDR2 SVGAGI. This CDR3 spans 13 amino acids. V shed 10 bases and J 1 base; nucleotides not matched to a gene: 5. Study processing details: Nucleated cell counts were estimated from reference gene primer amplification. Data came from immunoSEQ multiplex PCR; TCRdb stores just in-frame clones and leaves some out. That table supplies the V and J calls and clone size; D and trimming were determined from the DNA. The sample contains some 70,000 clones, 80% to 90% of which appear only once. The TCR originated in a human donor in a cohort sampled during active COVID-19. The sequenced sample consisted of peripheral blood. The chain joins TRBV6-5 to TRBJ1-1; 8 bases align to TRBD1. The CDR3 is CATSDRANTEAFF. As DNA, the CDR3 is TGTGCCACCTCGGACAGGGCGAACACTGAAGCTTTCTTT.